This is a list of T cell receptor beta chains from one sample in a study of cytomegalovirus exposure and HLA in healthy donors. Only in-frame clones appear in the TCRdb table, and some are missing; sequencing was by immunoSEQ multiplex PCR. This sample yields 110,000 or so clones, of which around 77% are seen a single time; approximately 5% belongs to the top ten. The sequenced sample consisted of PBMCs. The receptor set was obtained from a woman aged 30 to 39 in good health and CMV-seropositive. Both conserved end residues are part of each CDR3. A D gene is named only where the DNA matches it firmly. Rows give clone size only sometimes, using once, few, many, or a class for an expanded clone.

size	J	V	D	DNA	CDR3
NA	TRBJ2-5	TRBV11-2	NA	TGTGCCAGCAGGACGATCGGAGAACAAGAGACCCAGTACTTC	CASRTIGEQETQYF
NA	TRBJ1-2	TRBV7-8	NA	TGTGCCAGCAGCCGATCGGGCCGGGAGTATGGCTACACCTTC	CASSRSGREYGYTF
NA	TRBJ2-7	TRBV11-2	NA	TGTGCCAGCAGCTCCACTAGAGACACCTACGAGCAGTACTTC	CASSSTRDTYEQYF
NA	TRBJ2-3	TRBV18	TRBD1	TGTGCCAGCTCGGAAAGGACAGGGGGCACAGATACGCAGTATTTT	CASSERTGGTDTQYF
NA	TRBJ2-7	TRBV5-1	TRBD1	TGCGCCAGCAGCTTGACGACAGGGTTCGGCTCCTACGAGCAGTACTTC	CASSLTTGFGSYEQYF
NA	TRBJ1-1	TRBV10-3	NA	TGTGCCATCAGTGAACAGGGGAACACTGAAGCTTTCTTT	CAISEQGNTEAFF
NA	TRBJ2-5	TRBV13	TRBD2	TGTGCCAGCAGCATGAGCGGGGGGGGCCAAGAGACCCAGTACTTC	CASSMSGGGQETQYF
NA	TRBJ2-7	TRBV7-2	NA	TGTGCCAGCAGCCCGGGGGGGACAGATCCATTCATTCGCTACGAGCAGTACTTC	CASSPGGTDPFIRYEQYF
NA	TRBJ2-1	TRBV5-4	TRBD1	TGTGCCAGCAGGACTGGGGACAGGGCCGGATACAATGAGCAGTTCTTC	CASRTGDRAGYNEQFF
NA	TRBJ1-5	TRBV21-1	NA	TGTGCCAGCAGCGAAGGGATGAAGGGGGCTCATAGCAATCAGCCCCAGCATTTT	CASSEGMKGAHSNQPQHF
NA	TRBJ1-1	TRBV7-8	NA	TGTGCCAGCACCAACTACGGGGGGGAGGGGAACACTGAAGCTTTCTTT	CASTNYGGEGNTEAFF
NA	TRBJ1-2	TRBV6-4	NA	TGTGCCAGCAGTGAAGCTGAAGGGGTTGGCTACACCTTC	CASSEAEGVGYTF
NA	TRBJ2-5	TRBV5-6	TRBD2	TGTGCCAGTTCTAGCGGGGGGACGCGGAGGGAGACCCAGTACTTC	CASSSGGTRRETQYF
NA	TRBJ2-7	TRBV7-9	TRBD2	TGTGCCAGCAGCTTAGATATGTGGCTAGCGGGTCCTCACGAGCAGTACTTC	CASSLDMWLAGPHEQYF
NA	TRBJ2-5	TRBV4-1	NA	TGCGCCAGCAGCCAGTACGCGGTCCGGGAGACCCAGTACTTC	CASSQYAVRETQYF
few	TRBJ1-1	TRBV6-4	NA	TGTGCCAGCAGTGACCGGGAGAGCACTGAAGCTTTCTTT	CASSDRESTEAFF
NA	TRBJ1-1	TRBV4-1	NA	TGCGCCAGCAGCCAGGCTGCTGAAGCTTTCTTT	CASSQAAEAFF
NA	TRBJ1-5	TRBV6-1	TRBD1	TGTGCCAGCAGGGGGACAGGCAATCAGCCCCAGCATTTT	CASRGTGNQPQHF
NA	TRBJ2-3	TRBV7-9	NA	TGTGCCAGCACCTCAACTAGCACAGATACGCAGTATTTT	CASTSTSTDTQYF
NA	TRBJ1-5	TRBV10-1	NA	TGCGCCAGCAGTGAGCCGGAGTGCAGGGATCAGCCCCAGCATTTT	CASSEPECRDQPQHF
NA	TRBJ2-3	TRBV6-4	TRBD2	TGTGCCAGCAGTAAGGGACTAGCCCCGGAAGATACGCAGTATTTT	CASSKGLAPEDTQYF
NA	TRBJ2-7	TRBV19	TRBD1	TGTGCCAGTAGTATCCGGACAGGGCCCTACGAGCAGTACTTC	CASSIRTGPYEQYF
once	TRBJ2-6	TRBV19	TRBD1	TGTGCCAGTACCCAGGGACAGGGAATACCTGGGGCCAACGTCCTGACTTTC	CASTQGQGIPGANVLTF
NA	TRBJ1-1	TRBV27	NA	TGTGCCAGCAGCTTTTTCACTGAAGCTTTCTTT	CASSFFTEAFF
NA	TRBJ2-7	TRBV5-4	TRBD2	TGTGCCAGCAGCCGAGACTTTGCGGGGGTCGAGCAGTACTTC	CASSRDFAGVEQYF
NA	TRBJ2-4	TRBV9	NA	TGTGCCAGCGGCGTGGACAGTCTTAACATTCAGTACTTC	CASGVDSLNIQYF
NA	TRBJ2-4	TRBV5-6	TRBD1	TGTGCCAGCAGCTCGATGGGACAGCAAAACATTCAGTACTTC	CASSSMGQQNIQYF
few	TRBJ1-4	TRBV7-6	NA	TGTGCCAGCAGTTCGAGGACAGCCATTAATGAAAAACTGTTTTTT	CASSSRTAINEKLFF
NA	TRBJ1-1	TRBV28	NA	TGTGCCAGCAGTGTAACAGGGAGAGCTGAAGCTTTCTTT	CASSVTGRAEAFF
NA	TRBJ2-3	TRBV6-5	TRBD2	TGTGCCAGCAGGCCGCGGGGGGGCACAGATACGCAGTATTTT	CASRPRGGTDTQYF
NA	TRBJ2-1	TRBV19	NA	TGTGCCAGTAGTATAGATCAGGCGGGGGCCCCATACAATGAGCAGTTCTTC	CASSIDQAGAPYNEQFF
NA	TRBJ2-1	TRBV12-5	TRBD2	TGTGCTAGTGGTCCCGGACTAGCGGGGGATTTCTCCTACAATGAGCAGTTCTTC	CASGPGLAGDFSYNEQFF
NA	TRBJ2-7	TRBV13	NA	TGTGCCAGCAGCTTCAACTCCTACGAGCAGTACTTC	CASSFNSYEQYF
NA	TRBJ2-7	TRBV4-1	NA	TGCGCCAGCAGCCAAGATCCCCCACCACTAGTGGGTCCCAACTACGAGCAGTACTTC	CASSQDPPPLVGPNYEQYF
NA	TRBJ1-1	TRBV5-4	TRBD1	TGTGCCAGCAGCTCCGGATCCCCCGACAGGGTGTTCATGAACACTGAAGCTTTCTTT	CASSSGSPDRVFMNTEAFF
NA	TRBJ1-1	TRBV18	NA	TGTGCCAGCTCGCGTCTCACAGGACCAAACACTGAAGCTTTCTTT	CASSRLTGPNTEAFF
NA	TRBJ2-3	TRBV27	NA	TGTGCCAGCAGTCGGGGGTTCACAGATACGCAGTATTTT	CASSRGFTDTQYF
NA	TRBJ2-2	TRBV5-1	NA	TGCGCCAGCAGCCCCAGCGGGCAGGGTAACACCGGGGAGCTGTTTTTT	CASSPSGQGNTGELFF
once	TRBJ1-1	TRBV7-9	NA	TGTGCCAGCAGCCCAGTACAGGGAATGAACACTGAAGCTTTCTTT	CASSPVQGMNTEAFF
NA	TRBJ2-7	TRBV2	NA	TGTTCCTTCAAGCAGAAGGCGGCATACGAGCAGTACTTC	CSFKQKAAYEQYF
few	TRBJ1-6	TRBV5-6	NA	TGTGCCAGCAGCTTGGGGGCCAGAGACTCACCCCTCCACTTT	CASSLGARDSPLHF